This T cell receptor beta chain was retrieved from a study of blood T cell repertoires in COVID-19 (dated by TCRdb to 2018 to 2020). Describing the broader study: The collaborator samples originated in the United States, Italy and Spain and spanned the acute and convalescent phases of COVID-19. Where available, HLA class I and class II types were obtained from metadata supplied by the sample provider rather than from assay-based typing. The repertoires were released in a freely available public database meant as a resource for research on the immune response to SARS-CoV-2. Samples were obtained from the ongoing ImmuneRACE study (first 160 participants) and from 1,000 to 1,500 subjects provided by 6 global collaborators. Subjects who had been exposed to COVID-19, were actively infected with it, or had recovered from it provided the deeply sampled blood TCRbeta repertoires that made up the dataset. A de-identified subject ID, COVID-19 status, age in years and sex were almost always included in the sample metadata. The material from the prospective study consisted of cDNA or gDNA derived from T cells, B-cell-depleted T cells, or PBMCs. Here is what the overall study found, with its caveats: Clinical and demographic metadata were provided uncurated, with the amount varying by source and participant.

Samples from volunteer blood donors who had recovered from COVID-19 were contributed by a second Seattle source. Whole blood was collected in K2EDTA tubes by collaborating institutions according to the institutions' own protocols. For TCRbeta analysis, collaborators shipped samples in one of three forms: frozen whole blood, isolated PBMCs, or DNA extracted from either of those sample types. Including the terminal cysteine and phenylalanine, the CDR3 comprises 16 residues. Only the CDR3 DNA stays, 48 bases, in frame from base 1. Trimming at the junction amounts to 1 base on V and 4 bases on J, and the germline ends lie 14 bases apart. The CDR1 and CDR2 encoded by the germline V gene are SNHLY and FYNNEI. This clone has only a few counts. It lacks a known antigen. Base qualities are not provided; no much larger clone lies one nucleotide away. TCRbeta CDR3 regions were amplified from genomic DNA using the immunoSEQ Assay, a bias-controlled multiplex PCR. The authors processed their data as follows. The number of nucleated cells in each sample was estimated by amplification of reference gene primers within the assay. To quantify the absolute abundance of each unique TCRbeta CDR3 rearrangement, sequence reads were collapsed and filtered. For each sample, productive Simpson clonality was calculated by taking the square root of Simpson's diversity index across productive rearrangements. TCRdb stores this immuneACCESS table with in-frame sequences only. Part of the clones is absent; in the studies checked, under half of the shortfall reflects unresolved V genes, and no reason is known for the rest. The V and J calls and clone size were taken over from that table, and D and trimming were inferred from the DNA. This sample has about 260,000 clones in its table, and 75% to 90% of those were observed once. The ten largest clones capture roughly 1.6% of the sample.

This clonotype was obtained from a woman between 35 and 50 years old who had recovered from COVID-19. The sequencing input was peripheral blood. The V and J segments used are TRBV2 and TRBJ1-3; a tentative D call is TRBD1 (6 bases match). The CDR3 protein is CASSEGGPFLGNTIYF. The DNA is TGTGCCAGCAGTGAAGGGGGGCCATTCTTAGGAAACACCATATATTTT.